Listed below are T cell receptor beta chains from one sample, sequenced in a study of neoadjuvant anti-PD-1 for oral cavity cancer. Repertoires were generated with immunoSEQ multiplex PCR, while TCRdb's copy carries only in-frame clones and drops some. The data show tens of thousands of clones, approximately 79% seen once. Source: PBMCs, taken before nivolumab (anti-PD-1) treatment. These receptors all stem from a person between 35 and 79 years old with oral cavity squamous cell carcinoma. Both conserved end residues are part of each CDR3. Each record gives: D gene, J gene, clone size, V gene, CDR3 length, CDR3 protein, CDR3 DNA. D genes are given only for firm matches. The size of a clone is reported for some rows only, either as once, few or many, or as a class for expanded clones.

TRBD2,TRBJ2-2,NA,TRBV11-2,19,CASSPTQGTGRGNTGELFF,TGTGCCAGCAGCCCGACACAAGGCACGGGGAGGGGGAACACCGGGGAGCTGTTTTTT
NA,TRBJ2-1,NA,TRBV5-1,14,CASSSIWGDNEQFF,TGCGCCAGCAGCTCGATATGGGGGGACAATGAGCAGTTCTTC
NA,TRBJ1-5,many,TRBV6-1,14,CASSEDRVRQPQHF,TGTGCCAGCAGTGAAGACAGGGTTCGGCAGCCCCAGCATTTT
NA,TRBJ2-2,NA,TRBV2,13,CASSGPNTGELFF,TGTGCCAGCAGTGGACCGAACACCGGGGAGCTGTTTTTT
NA,TRBJ1-4,NA,TRBV29-1,14,CSVSKAGSNEKLFF,TGCAGCGTCTCTAAAGCAGGGTCCAATGAAAAACTGTTTTTT
NA,TRBJ2-7,NA,TRBV30,13,CAWSKGVGSEQYF,TGTGCCTGGAGCAAGGGGGTAGGTAGCGAGCAGTACTTC
TRBD1,TRBJ1-3,NA,TRBV28,15,CASSLAGQGANTIYF,TGTGCCAGCAGTTTAGCCGGACAGGGGGCAAACACCATATATTTT
NA,TRBJ1-2,NA,TRBV19,12,CASSLTGAGYTF,TGTGCCAGTAGTCTCACTGGAGCGGGCTACACCTTC
NA,TRBJ1-4,NA,TRBV6-1,13,CASSGIHNEKLFF,TGTGCCAGCAGTGGCATCCATAATGAAAAACTGTTTTTT
NA,TRBJ2-3,NA,TRBV19,13,CASSIPPTDTQYF,TGTGCCAGTAGTATTCCTCCCACGGATACGCAGTATTTT
NA,TRBJ2-3,NA,TRBV5-1,15,CASSPSDLTTDTQYF,TGCGCCAGCAGCCCCTCCGACTTAACCACAGATACGCAGTATTTT
TRBD1,TRBJ1-3,NA,TRBV5-1,16,CASSRGTGASGNTIYF,TGCGCCAGCAGCAGAGGGACAGGGGCCTCTGGAAACACCATATATTTT
NA,TRBJ2-4,NA,TRBV2,17,CASSEPRGLGAKNIQYF,TGTGCCAGCAGTGAGCCCAGGGGATTAGGGGCCAAAAACATTCAGTACTTC
NA,TRBJ1-5,NA,TRBV28,17,CASIRALDPEGNQPQHF,TGTGCCAGCATCCGGGCGCTCGACCCGGAGGGCAATCAGCCCCAGCATTTT
NA,TRBJ1-5,NA,TRBV19,14,CASIEGNSNQPQHF,TGTGCCAGTATCGAGGGAAATAGCAATCAGCCCCAGCATTTT
NA,TRBJ2-7,NA,TRBV27,13,CASRFLDSNEQYF,TGTGCCAGCAGATTCTTGGACAGCAACGAGCAGTACTTC
NA,TRBJ1-4,NA,TRBV27,16,CASQFGGTRSNEKLFF,TGTGCCAGCCAATTTGGGGGAACACGTTCTAATGAAAAACTGTTTTTT
TRBD1,TRBJ1-1,NA,TRBV4-2,15,CASSQEDRLYPEAFF,TGTGCCAGCAGCCAGGAGGACAGGTTATACCCTGAAGCTTTCTTT
NA,TRBJ2-5,NA,TRBV7-6,12,CASSLHQETQYF,TGTGCCAGCAGCTTACACCAAGAGACCCAGTACTTC
TRBD2,TRBJ2-1,NA,TRBV11-2,18,CASSSPFEAREGRDEQFF,TGTGCCAGCAGCTCCCCATTCGAGGCGCGGGAGGGCAGGGATGAGCAGTTCTTC
NA,TRBJ1-1,once,TRBV19,18,CASSIDGGKGWWNTEAFF,TGTGCCAGTAGTATAGATGGGGGAAAGGGGTGGTGGAACACTGAAGCTTTCTTT
TRBD2,TRBJ2-1,NA,TRBV10-3,15,CAISGKTSGKNEQFF,TGTGCCATCAGTGGGAAGACTAGCGGGAAGAATGAGCAGTTCTTC
NA,TRBJ1-1,few,TRBV27,15,CASSPSYRAYTEAFF,TGTGCCAGCAGTCCCTCCTACAGGGCGTACACTGAAGCTTTCTTT
TRBD1,TRBJ1-6,NA,TRBV7-2,15,CASSFGTAVNSPLHF,TGTGCCAGCAGCTTTGGGACAGCCGTTAATTCACCCCTCCACTTT
NA,TRBJ2-7,few,TRBV5-1,14,CASSPGRVPYEQYF,TGCGCCAGCAGCCCCGGGCGGGTGCCCTACGAGCAGTACTTC
NA,TRBJ2-7,NA,TRBV6-6,14,CASSPVGPKDEQYF,TGTGCCAGCAGCCCCGTGGGTCCGAAGGACGAGCAGTACTTC
NA,TRBJ1-1,NA,TRBV6-5,12,CASSFGRTEAFF,TGTGCCAGCAGTTTCGGGCGGACTGAAGCTTTCTTT
NA,TRBJ2-3,NA,TRBV11-2,13,CASTLGVSNTQYF,TGTGCCAGCACCCTCGGAGTGTCGAATACGCAGTATTTT
TRBD1,TRBJ1-2,few,TRBV6-6,14,CASSSDRVGYGYTF,TGTGCCAGCAGTTCGGACAGGGTAGGCTATGGCTACACCTTC
NA,TRBJ1-2,NA,TRBV6-4,18,CASSRVVGTRSETYGYTF,TGTGCCAGCAGTCGAGTTGTCGGCACACGCTCAGAAACCTATGGCTACACCTTC
TRBD2,TRBJ2-2,NA,TRBV5-1,16,CASSTSSGTTTGELFF,TGCGCCAGCAGCACCTCAAGCGGGACGACCACCGGGGAGCTGTTTTTT
NA,TRBJ1-1,medium-sized,TRBV2,15,CASSELGGPTTEAFF,TGTGCCAGCAGTGAATTGGGGGGTCCGACGACTGAAGCTTTCTTT
NA,TRBJ2-5,NA,TRBV12-5,12,CASGTRWETQYF,TGTGCTAGTGGTACGAGGTGGGAGACCCAGTACTTC
TRBD2,TRBJ2-1,NA,TRBV19,17,CASSNSRASGTYNEQFF,TGTGCCAGTAGTAACTCCCGGGCTAGCGGTACCTACAATGAGCAGTTCTTC
NA,TRBJ1-4,once,TRBV15,16,CATSREGGGHGEKLFF,TGTGCCACCAGCAGAGAAGGCGGCGGCCACGGTGAAAAACTGTTTTTT
NA,TRBJ2-7,many,TRBV7-2,13,CASSLGGGSEQYF,TGTGCCAGCAGCTTAGGAGGTGGGTCCGAGCAGTACTTC
NA,TRBJ1-6,NA,TRBV7-2,12,CASSPPGSPLHF,TGTGCCAGCAGCCCTCCGGGGTCACCCCTCCACTTT
TRBD2,TRBJ2-3,NA,TRBV29-1,14,CSVEGTRWGDTQYF,TGCAGCGTTGAAGGGACTAGGTGGGGGGATACGCAGTATTTT
NA,TRBJ2-2,few,TRBV6-1,15,CASSEDGGNTGELFF,TGTGCCAGCAGTGAAGATGGCGGGAACACCGGGGAGCTGTTTTTT
NA,TRBJ1-5,NA,TRBV10-3,14,CAISDRQNNQPQHF,TGTGCCATCAGTGACCGACAGAACAATCAGCCCCAGCATTTT
TRBD1,TRBJ1-5,few,TRBV30,14,CAWDRDRGTGPQHF,TGTGCCTGGGACCGGGACAGGGGTACAGGTCCCCAGCATTTT
NA,TRBJ1-6,few,TRBV2,14,CASSARERDSPLHF,TGTGCCAGCAGTGCCCGGGAGAGGGATTCACCCCTCCACTTT